This T cell receptor (beta chain) appears in the sequencing data of a study of blood T cell repertoires in COVID-19. At the level of the study: Acute-phase and convalescent COVID-19 samples originated in the United States, Italy and Spain. PBMCs, B-cell-depleted T cells, or T cells were the source of the cDNA or gDNA that made up the material.

The germline gives CDR1 SGHVS, CDR2 FQNEAQ. The CDR3 runs 13 residues. V lost 4 bases and J lost 7, with 13 bases in between. Authors' methods: Reference gene primers were amplified, and this amplification served to estimate nucleated cell counts. The protocol was immunoSEQ multiplex PCR, while the TCRdb copy is restricted to in-frame clones and leaves out a portion. D and trimming were read from the DNA, whereas the V and J calls and clone size are those reported in that table. Of 150,000 or so clones in the sample, around four fifths were seen once. The TCR sequence derives from a human donor in a cohort sampled during active COVID-19. The sample comprised peripheral blood. The chain couples TRBV7-8 to TRBJ1-1, with D perhaps TRBD1 (6 bases). The CDR3 loop is CASSSPGDFEAFF. The CDR3 DNA is TGTGCCAGCAGCTCCCCAGGGGATTTTGAAGCTTTCTTT.